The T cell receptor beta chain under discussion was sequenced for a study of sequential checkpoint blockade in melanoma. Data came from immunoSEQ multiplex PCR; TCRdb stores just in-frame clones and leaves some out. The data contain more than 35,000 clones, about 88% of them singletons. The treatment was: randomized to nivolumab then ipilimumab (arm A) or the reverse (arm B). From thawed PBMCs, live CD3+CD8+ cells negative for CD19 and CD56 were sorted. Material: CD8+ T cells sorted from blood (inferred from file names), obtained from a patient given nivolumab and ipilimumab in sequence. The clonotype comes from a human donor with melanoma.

CDR3 protein: CASSVGPGLLSDEQFF. CDR3 sequence (DNA): TGTGCCAGCAGCGTAGGTCCGGGACTTTTAAGCGATGAGCAGTTCTTC. V and J are TRBV9 and TRBJ2-1, with D perhaps TRBD2 (6 bases). The CDR3 totals 16 residues. The V and J ends lost 0 bases and 8 bases respectively, with 18 bases between them. Germline V CDR1 and CDR2: SGDLS, YYNGEE.